This T cell receptor (beta chain) was obtained from a study of blood T cell repertoires in COVID-19. Study overall: The study drew acute and convalescent COVID-19 samples from the United States, Italy and Spain. PBMCs, B-cell-depleted T cells, or T cells provided the cDNA or gDNA that made up the material.

The repertoire was sequenced with immunoSEQ multiplex PCR; TCRdb's copy has only in-frame clones and lacks some. The data contain around 250,000 clones, 80% to 90% of them singletons. Two consecutive negative NP/OP PCR tests, clearance, or resolved symptoms defined Cohort 3 recovery. The specimen sequenced was PBMCs or T cells enriched from blood (not recorded which). The receptor was derived from a woman aged 50 to 65 who had recovered from COVID-19.

The CDR3 reads CASSLAGWEQFF. CDR3 nucleotides: TGTGCCAGCAGCTTAGCGGGCTGGGAGCAGTTCTTC. This chain links TRBV7-9 with TRBJ2-1, with D unclear. The CDR3 spans 12 residues. Deletions cut 0 bases from V and 10 bases from J, with 7 bases between. The germline CDR1 and CDR2 sequences are SEHNR and FQNEAQ (reference sequence).